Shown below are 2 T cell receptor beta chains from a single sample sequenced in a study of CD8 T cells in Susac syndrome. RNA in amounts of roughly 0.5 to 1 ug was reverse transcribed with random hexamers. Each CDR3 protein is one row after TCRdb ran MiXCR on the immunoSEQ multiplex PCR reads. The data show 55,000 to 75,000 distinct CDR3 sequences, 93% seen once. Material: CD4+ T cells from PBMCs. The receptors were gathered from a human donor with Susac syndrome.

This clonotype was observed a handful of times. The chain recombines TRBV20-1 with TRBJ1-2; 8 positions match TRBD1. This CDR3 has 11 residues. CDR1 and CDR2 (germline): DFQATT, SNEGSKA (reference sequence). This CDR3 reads CSLGQDYGYTF. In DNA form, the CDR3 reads TGCAGCTTGGGACAGGACTATGGCTACACCTTC.

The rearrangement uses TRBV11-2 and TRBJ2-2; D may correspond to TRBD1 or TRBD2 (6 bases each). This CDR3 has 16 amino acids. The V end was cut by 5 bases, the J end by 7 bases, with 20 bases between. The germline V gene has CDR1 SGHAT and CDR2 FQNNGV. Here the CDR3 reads CASSPRGASAGGELFF. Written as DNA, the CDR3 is TGTGCCAGCAGCCCAAGGGGGGCTAGCGCCGGCGGGGAGCTGTTTTTT.